The 23 T cell receptor beta chains given below trace back to one sample, sequenced in a study of cytomegalovirus exposure and HLA in healthy donors. It was with 60 Vbeta and 13 Jbeta primers that the PCR ran. Repertoires were generated with immunoSEQ multiplex PCR, while TCRdb's copy carries only in-frame clones and drops some. Among about 100,000 clones, roughly 70% were seen once, and the ten largest hold 9.5% to 13%. Sequencing used PBMCs. These receptors were taken from a man in his forties in good health and CMV-seropositive.

CDR3 loop: CASSRQSHQETQYF. The CDR3 coding sequence is TGTGCCAGCAGCCGACAGAGCCACCAAGAGACCCAGTACTTC. The chain employs TRBV7-2 and TRBJ2-5; a weak D match, TRBD1 (5 bases). V was clipped by 5 bases and J by 0 bases, with 10 bases between them. Germline CDR1 SGHTA, CDR2 FQGNSA. CDR3 length: 14 residues.

V gene TRBV18 combines with J gene TRBJ1-4, with TRBD1 matching over 9 bases. Germline CDR1 KGHSH, CDR2 LQKENI. The CDR3 loop spans 15 amino acids. V lost 6 bases and J lost 8; bases outside the gene matches: 10. CDR3 coding DNA: TGTGCCAGCTCTCTCACAGGGGGCTCTGGAGAAAAACTGTTTTTT. It specifies CASSLTGGSGEKLFF.

This sequence joins TRBV30 and TRBJ1-1, with 9 bases aligning to TRBD1. CDR3 size: 12 residues. Looked up from germline, CDR1 is GTSNPN and CDR2 is SVGIG (reference sequence). J was trimmed by 7 bases and V by 7 bases; bases with no gene match: 7. In DNA, the CDR3 is TGTGCCTCCCACAGGGGGCAGAGTGAAGCTTTCTTT. This sequence encodes CASHRGQSEAFF.

V gene TRBV29-1 combines with J gene TRBJ2-6; D might be TRBD1 (6 bases). Germline V gives CDR1 SQVTM, CDR2 ANQGSEA. Trimming removed 6 bases from V and 0 bases from J, with 15 bases in between. The CDR3 length is 16 residues. The DNA for the CDR3 is TGCAGCGTCCAGGGGAGCCAGATCTCTGGGGCCAACGTCCTGACTTTC. It specifies CSVQGSQISGANVLTF.

This chain joins TRBV18 and TRBJ2-6; D is perhaps TRBD2 (5 bases). The germline V and J ends were trimmed by 1 base and 0 bases, with 10 bases remaining between them. This CDR3 region has 17 residues. Germline V lookup: CDR1 KGHSH, CDR2 LQKENI. CDR3 DNA: TGTGCCAGCTCACCACGACTACCCAACTCTGGGGCCAACGTCCTGACTTTC. This encodes CASSPRLPNSGANVLTF.

J is TRBJ1-3 and V is TRBV4-1; D is perhaps TRBD1 (6 bases). V lost 2 bases and J lost 3, with 11 bases in between. Germline values: CDR1 MGHRA, CDR2 YSYEKL. The CDR3 has 15 amino acids. For the CDR3, the DNA is TGCGCCAGCAGCCAATCCGGACAGAATGGAAACACCATATATTTT. Translation: CASSQSGQNGNTIYF.

This chain uses TRBV7-2 with TRBJ2-7; D gene unclear. CDR3 size: 15 residues. Germline values: CDR1 SGHTA, CDR2 FQGNSA. V lost 5 bases and J lost 3, with 17 bases in between. CDR3 nucleotide sequence: TGTGCCAGCAGCAACCTTACGGTACCCAACTACGAGCAGTACTTC. Its translation is CASSNLTVPNYEQYF.

V usage is TRBV10-3 and J usage is TRBJ1-1; unclear D gene. The V end was cut by 9 bases, the J end by 2 bases, with 7 bases between. Germline V gene lookup returns CDR1 ENHRY and CDR2 SYGVKD. The CDR3 consists of 11 residues. The CDR3 DNA follows: TGTGCCATGAGGACTAACACTGAAGCTTTCTTT. The encoded protein is CAMRTNTEAFF.

The chain couples TRBV7-2 to TRBJ2-7; 7 nucleotides match TRBD2. With 4 bases clipped from V and 2 bases from J, the junction kept 8 bases outside the gene matches. This CDR3 region has 15 residues. Germline-derived CDR1 and CDR2 are SGHTA and FQGNSA. For the CDR3, the DNA is TGTGCCAGCAGCTCGCCCGCGGGGGTCACCTACGAGCAGTACTTC. Translating it yields CASSSPAGVTYEQYF. The full variable domain, in which reference TRBV7-2 and TRBJ2-7 provide the parts outside the CDR3, is GAGVSQSPSNKVTEKGKDVELRCDPISGHTALYWYRQSLGQGLEFLIYFQGNSAPDKSGLPSDRFSAERTGGSVSTLTIQRTQQEDSAVYLCASSSPAGVTYEQYFGPGTRLTVT.

The chain links TRBV6-5 to TRBJ2-7; D is perhaps TRBD2 (5 bases). The CDR3 runs to 13 residues. V shed 2 bases and J shed 1 base, with 6 bases lying between them. CDR1 and CDR2 (germline): MNHEY, SVGAGI. CDR3 loop: CASSYGGSYEQYF. The CDR3 region has the DNA TGTGCCAGCAGTTACGGAGGATCCTACGAGCAGTACTTC.

This clone came up once. The gene calls are TRBV19 and TRBJ1-2, with 7 bases that match TRBD1. Germline CDR1 reads LNHDA; CDR2 reads SQIVND (reference sequence). The CDR3 is made up of 15 amino acids. J lost 2 bases, V lost 3 bases, and 6 bases had no gene match. In DNA, the CDR3 is TGTGCCAGTAGTATTCGAGGGACAGCAAACTATGGCTACACCTTC. This codes for CASSIRGTANYGYTF.

The chain couples TRBV7-3 to TRBJ1-1; TRBD1 aligns across 7 bases. From germline, CDR1 is SGHTA and CDR2 FQGTGA. The junction had 13 bases not matched to a gene; V was cut back by 8 bases and J by 10 bases. This CDR3 contains 13 residues. Here the CDR3 reads CASGPGGLRGAFF. CDR3 sequence (DNA): TGTGCCAGCGGCCCAGGGGGGCTCAGGGGAGCTTTCTTT.

The chain joins TRBV14 to TRBJ2-7; 9 positions agree with TRBD2. The CDR3 runs 14 residues. V was pared by 3 bases and J by 5 bases, with 5 bases of the junction left unmatched. The V gene's germline CDR1 is SGHDN and CDR2 FVKESK. CDR3 in amino acids: CASSHTAGGHEQYF. The DNA for the CDR3 is TGTGCCAGCAGCCATACGGCGGGAGGGCACGAGCAGTACTTC.

This clone turned up a few times. The chain recombines TRBV9 with TRBJ1-1; tentatively, D is TRBD1 (5 bases). Germline V gene sequence: CDR1 SGDLS, CDR2 YYNGEE. Deletions cut 0 bases from V and 1 base from J, with 10 bases between. This CDR3 spans 15 amino acids. Here the CDR3 reads CASSVGQTSNTEAFF. The DNA of the CDR3 is TGTGCCAGCAGCGTAGGACAGACCTCGAACACTGAAGCTTTCTTT.

This clone occurred a few times. This sequence joins TRBV7-9 and TRBJ2-1; TRBD2 matches 12 bases. The CDR3 is 15 amino acids. The J segment lost 9 bases and the V segment lost 5 bases, leaving 8 bases of the junction unmatched. Germline CDR1 and CDR2: SEHNR and FQNEAQ (reference sequence). CDR3 nucleotide sequence: TGTGCCAGCAGCCCCCGACTAGCGGGAGAAACTGAGCAGTTCTTC. It specifies CASSPRLAGETEQFF.

This clone was found once. This chain links TRBV7-9 with TRBJ2-3; 9 nucleotides match TRBD2. The CDR3 has 15 residues. CDR1 is SEHNR, CDR2 FQNEAQ, per germline (reference sequence). V lost 3 bases and J lost 2; bases outside the gene matches: 3. In DNA form, the CDR3 reads TGTGCCAGCAGCTTCTTAGCGGGAGTCACAGATACGCAGTATTTT. It encodes CASSFLAGVTDTQYF.

The chain links TRBV4-3 to TRBJ2-3, with unresolved D. CDR1 and CDR2 (germline): LGHNA, YSLEER. The CDR3 has 15 amino acids. V was clipped by 0 bases and J by 5 bases, with 12 bases between them. The CDR3 protein is CASSQDLFGVDTQYF. CDR3 nucleotide sequence: TGCGCCAGCAGCCAAGATCTGTTTGGAGTAGATACGCAGTATTTT.

J is TRBJ2-7 and V is TRBV15; a weak D match, TRBD1 (5 bases). Germline V gene data show CDR1 as LNHNV and CDR2 as YYDKDF (reference sequence). CDR3 length equals 14 residues. V dropped 1 base and J dropped 6 bases, with 13 bases sitting between them. CDR3 sequence (DNA): TGTGCCACCAGCAGAGGTCAGGGTATCGTCGAGCAGTACGTC. Protein sequence: CATSRGQGIVEQYV.

The rearrangement uses TRBV6-1 and TRBJ2-7; 7 nucleotides match TRBD1. J was trimmed by 3 bases and V by 3 bases; bases with no gene match: 2. Germline assignment: CDR1 MNHNS and CDR2 SASEGT. The CDR3 loop spans 13 amino acids. The CDR3 DNA follows: TGTGCCAGCAGTGAGAGGGACAGCTACGAGCAGTACGTC. Its protein is CASSERDSYEQYV.

V gene TRBV27 combines with J gene TRBJ1-1; possible D gene TRBD1, 5 bases. This CDR3 contains 13 residues. The V and J ends lost 4 bases and 1 base respectively, with 7 bases between them. Germline V lookup: CDR1 MNHEY, CDR2 SMNVEV (reference sequence). The CDR3, as DNA: TGTGCCAGCAGTTGGACAAGGAACACTGAAGCTTTCTTT. Amino acid sequence: CASSWTRNTEAFF.

V gene TRBV7-9 combines with J gene TRBJ2-5; D unclear. The V and J ends lost 5 bases and 0 bases respectively, with 13 bases between them. The germline CDR1 and CDR2 sequences are SEHNR and FQNEAQ (reference sequence). The CDR3 extends over 15 amino acids. The CDR3 is CASSPEAQYQETQYF. In DNA form, the CDR3 reads TGTGCCAGCAGCCCCGAGGCCCAGTACCAAGAGACCCAGTACTTC.

The chain couples TRBV7-9 to TRBJ2-6; 7 bases match TRBD1. Germline V gene data show CDR1 as SEHNR and CDR2 as FQNEAQ (reference sequence). J was trimmed by 6 bases and V by 3 bases; bases with no gene match: 5. The CDR3 contains 15 residues. The CDR3 nucleotides read TGTGCCAGCAGCTTTCAGGGGGAATTGGCCAACGTCCTGACTTTC. It translates to CASSFQGELANVLTF.

This clone was found a few times. The chain uses TRBV9 and TRBJ2-1, with TRBD2 matching over 8 bases. This CDR3 comprises 16 residues. Germline CDR1 is SGDLS and CDR2 is YYNGEE. Unmatched junction bases numbered 6, after V lost 4 bases and J lost 0 bases. CDR3 sequence: CASSPSSGISYNEQFF. CDR3 DNA sequence: TGTGCCAGCAGCCCAAGTAGCGGGATCTCCTACAATGAGCAGTTCTTC.